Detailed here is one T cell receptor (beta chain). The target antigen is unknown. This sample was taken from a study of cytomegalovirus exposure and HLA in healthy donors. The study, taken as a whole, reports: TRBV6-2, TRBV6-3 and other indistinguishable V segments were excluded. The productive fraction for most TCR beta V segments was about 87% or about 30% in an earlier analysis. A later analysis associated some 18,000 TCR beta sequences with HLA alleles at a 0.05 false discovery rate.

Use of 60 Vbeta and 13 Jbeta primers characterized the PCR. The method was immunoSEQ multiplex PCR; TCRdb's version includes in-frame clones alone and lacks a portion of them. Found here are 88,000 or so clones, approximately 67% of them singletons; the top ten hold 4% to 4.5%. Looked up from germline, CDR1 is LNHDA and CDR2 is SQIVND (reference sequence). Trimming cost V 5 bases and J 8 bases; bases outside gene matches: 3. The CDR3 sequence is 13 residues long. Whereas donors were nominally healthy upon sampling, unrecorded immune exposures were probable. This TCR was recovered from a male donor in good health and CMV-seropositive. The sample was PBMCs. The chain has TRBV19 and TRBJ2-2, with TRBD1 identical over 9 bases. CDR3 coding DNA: TGTGCCAGTAGTCCACAGGGGGCGGGGGAGCTGTTTTTT. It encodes CASSPQGAGELFF.